Sequencing of this T cell receptor (beta chain) was carried out in a study of OX40 agonist ivuxolimab in advanced cancers. The repertoire was sequenced with immunoSEQ multiplex PCR; TCRdb's copy has only in-frame clones and lacks some. The sample yields 20,000 or so clones, roughly 80% seen once. This clone was detected only a few times. Sequences were derived from CD4+ or CD8+ T cells sorted from blood, sampled in a trial of the OX40 agonist ivuxolimab. This clonotype was obtained from an adult with an advanced solid tumor such as melanoma, head and neck, liver or kidney cancer.

CDR3 in amino acids: CASSPNLQGLGQPQHF. Here the CDR3 DNA reads TGTGCCAGCAGTCCCAACCTACAGGGGCTGGGTCAGCCCCAGCATTTT. The chain recombines TRBV27 with TRBJ1-5; TRBD1 matches at 7 bases. The CDR3 is made up of 16 amino acids. From germline, CDR1 is MNHEY and CDR2 SMNVEV (reference sequence). V was pared by 5 bases and J by 6 bases, with 13 bases of the junction left unmatched.